Each of the 27 T cell receptor beta chains below was sequenced from the same sample in a study of cytomegalovirus exposure and HLA in healthy donors. In the PCR, 60 Vbeta and 13 Jbeta primers were used. Measured with immunoSEQ multiplex PCR; TCRdb has only the in-frame clones, and not every one. The table has roughly 96,000 clones, approximately 74% seen once. The sample comprised PBMCs. These receptors were obtained from a female donor in good health and CMV-seropositive.

The chain joins TRBV12-5 to TRBJ1-2; D remains ambiguous. With 5 bases removed from V and 3 bases from J, the gap between germline ends came to 16 bases. From germline, CDR1 is LGHNT and CDR2 FRNRAP. The CDR3 sequence is 15 residues long. Here the CDR3 DNA reads TGTGCTAGTGGTAGCGCATATACGAGTGACTATGGCTACACCTTC. Translation gives CASGSAYTSDYGYTF.

J is TRBJ2-7 and V is TRBV11-2, with 8 bases aligning to TRBD2. Germline CDR1 is SGHAT and CDR2 is FQNNGV. Trimming at V came to 3 bases and at J to 3 bases, leaving 1 base not matched to a gene. The CDR3 spans 13 residues. CDR3 DNA sequence: TGTGCCAGCAGCTTGCGGGGGGACTACGAGCAGTACTTC. Amino acid sequence: CASSLRGDYEQYF.

The V and J genes are TRBV13 and TRBJ2-7; D unclear. The CDR3 totals 15 residues. Trimming took 1 base from V and 0 from J, leaving 10 bases between them. Per germline, CDR1 PRHDT and CDR2 FYEKMQ (reference sequence). In nucleotides, the CDR3 is TGTGCCAGCAGCTTAGAGCGACGAATCTCCTACGAGCAGTACTTC. Translated: CASSLERRISYEQYF.

The V and J genes are TRBV7-3 and TRBJ2-3; the match to TRBD2 covers 9 bases. The CDR3 has 15 residues. From germline, CDR1 is SGHTA and CDR2 FQGTGA. V gave up 1 base and J gave up 2 bases; unmatched junction bases: 1. CDR3: CASSLSGRATDTQYF. CDR3 coding DNA: TGTGCCAGCAGCTTAAGCGGGAGGGCCACAGATACGCAGTATTTT.

The rearrangement links TRBV14 to TRBJ2-7, with 8 positions matching TRBD1. The CDR3 sequence is 14 residues long. Losses at the gene ends were 3 bases for V and 6 bases for J; bases not matched to a gene: 7. Looked up from germline, CDR1 is SGHDN and CDR2 is FVKESK. The CDR3 coding sequence is TGTGCCAGCAGCCACCGGGACAGGCTTTTCGAGCAGTACTTC. As protein: CASSHRDRLFEQYF.

This chain uses TRBV11-2 with TRBJ2-1; 13 nucleotides match TRBD2. V was clipped by 4 bases and J by 6 bases; unmatched bases: 6. The V gene's germline CDR1 is SGHAT and CDR2 FQNNGV. CDR3 length: 16 amino acids. The CDR3 sequence: CASSSTSGGSINEQFF. The CDR3 region has the DNA TGTGCCAGCAGCTCGACTAGCGGGGGGTCTATCAATGAGCAGTTCTTC. The full variable domain, completed using reference TRBV11-2 and TRBJ2-1, is EAGVAQSPRYKIIEKRQSVAFWCNPISGHATLYWYQQILGQGPKLLIQFQNNGVVDDSQLPKDRFSAERLKGVDSTLKIQPAKLEDSAVYLCASSSTSGGSINEQFFGPGTRLTVL.

This clone occurred many times. This same CDR3 is encoded by further DNA sequences in the sample. The chain recombines TRBV7-9 with TRBJ1-4, with 7 bases matching TRBD1. The CDR3 extends over 14 amino acids. Germline trimming cut 3 bases from V and 4 bases from J; bases unmatched to any gene: 2. Germline V gene lookup returns CDR1 SEHNR and CDR2 FQNEAQ (reference sequence). The CDR3 loop reads CASSLGQINEKLFF. As DNA, the CDR3 is TGTGCCAGCAGCTTGGGACAGATTAATGAAAAACTGTTTTTT.

This chain connects TRBV6-6 to TRBJ2-1, with D possibly being TRBD2 (5 bases). The V end lost 7 bases, the J end lost 0 bases, and 13 bases lay between the germline ends. The CDR3 runs to 15 residues. Germline V lookup: CDR1 MNHNY, CDR2 SVGAGI (reference sequence). In DNA form, the CDR3 reads TGTGCCAGCACCGTAGGACTTCGCTCCTACAATGAGCAGTTCTTC. Encoded protein: CASTVGLRSYNEQFF.

This clone was recorded a few times. The chain employs TRBV7-6 and TRBJ2-6, with 8 bases identical to TRBD1. The CDR3 sequence is 17 residues long. Unmatched junction bases numbered 6, after V lost 4 bases and J lost 1 base. Germline CDR1 reads SGHVS; CDR2 reads FNYEAQ. In nucleotides, the CDR3 is TGTGCCAGCAGCTCCGGGACAGGCCGTTCTGGGGCCAACGTCCTGACTTTC. Translation gives CASSSGTGRSGANVLTF.

A few counts support this clone. This sequence joins TRBV7-2 and TRBJ1-4; TRBD1 is a possible D gene (5 bases). Trimming took off 0 bases at V and 5 bases at J, with 10 bases between the two ends. CDR1 and CDR2 from the germline V gene are SGHTA and FQGNSA. The CDR3 has 15 amino acids. As DNA, the CDR3 is TGTGCCAGCAGCTTAGCGGGACTTCCGAATGAAAAACTGTTTTTT. Translating it yields CASSLAGLPNEKLFF.

The genes are TRBV28 and TRBJ1-2; D is unresolved. V lost 3 bases and J lost 8, with 13 bases in between. The CDR3 is made up of 13 amino acids. Germline assignment: CDR1 MDHEN and CDR2 SYDVKM. CDR3 region: CASSLESRRGYTF. The DNA of the CDR3 is TGTGCCAGCAGTTTGGAGTCCCGGCGGGGCTACACCTTC.

The chain uses TRBV10-2 and TRBJ1-2; 11 nucleotides match TRBD1. Germline CDR1 WSHSY, CDR2 SAAADI. This CDR3 region has 16 residues. Losses at the gene ends were 2 bases for V and 3 bases for J; bases not matched to a gene: 5. CDR3 DNA sequence: TGCGCCAGCAGTGAGACCGGGACAGGGGGATACTATGGCTACACCTTC. It codes for CASSETGTGGYYGYTF.

Here the CDR3 DNA reads TGTGCCAGCAGTTACAAGCCAGGGCGGGGGGCGGAGACCCAGTACTTC. Amino acids: CASSYKPGRGAETQYF. The chain recombines TRBV6-5 with TRBJ2-5; 8 nucleotides agree with TRBD2. The length of the CDR3 is 16 residues. The germline V gene has CDR1 MNHEY and CDR2 SVGAGI. The trim removed 2 bases at V and 5 bases at J, leaving 10 bases unmatched.

This clone was detected a few times. The genes are TRBV7-9 and TRBJ1-1; D is unclear. Germline CDR1 is SEHNR and CDR2 is FQNEAQ (reference sequence). V dropped 2 bases and J dropped 11 bases, with 18 bases sitting between them. The CDR3 has 14 residues. The CDR3 reads CASSLTDNTRGAFF. Written as DNA, the CDR3 is TGTGCCAGCAGCTTAACCGACAACACCCGCGGGGCTTTCTTT.

V usage is TRBV4-3 and J usage is TRBJ2-7, with 12 bases aligning to TRBD2. The V gene end was trimmed by 3 bases and the J gene end by 3 bases; junction bases not matched to a gene: 12. The germline gives CDR1 LGHNA, CDR2 YSLEER. This CDR3 contains 18 residues. The DNA of the CDR3 is TGCGCCAGCAGCCACGACCCCCTGACTAGCGGGAGCGACTACGAGCAGTACTTC. Translated: CASSHDPLTSGSDYEQYF.

This chain joins TRBV7-9 and TRBJ2-7; a possible D gene is TRBD2 (6 bases). V was pared by 4 bases and J by 5 bases, with 21 bases between. The germline CDR1 and CDR2 sequences are SEHNR and FQNEAQ (reference sequence). This CDR3 spans 16 amino acids. CDR3 bases: TGTGCCAGCAGCTCCCGGCCCGGGGGTAAAAGGGACGAGCAGTACTTC. Its protein product is CASSSRPGGKRDEQYF. The full variable domain, with the rest looked up from reference TRBV7-9 and TRBJ2-7, is DTGVSQNPRHKITKRGQNVTFRCDPISEHNRLYWYRQTLGQGPEFLTYFQNEAQLEKSRLLSDRFSAERPKGSFSTLEIQRTEQGDSAMYLCASSSRPGGKRDEQYFGPGTRLTVT.

V and J are TRBV6-5 and TRBJ2-6; TRBD2 might be the D (5 bases). CDR3 length equals 15 residues. V lost 2 bases, J lost 2 bases, and 7 bases lay in between. CDR1 is MNHEY, CDR2 SVGAGI, per germline. The DNA of the CDR3 is TGTGCCAGCAGTTACGAGGGCGCTGGGGCCAACGTCCTGACTTTC. This encodes CASSYEGAGANVLTF.

A single count supports this clone. V and J are TRBV29-1 and TRBJ1-5; 9 nucleotides line up with TRBD1. With V trimmed by 6 bases and J by 9 bases, 6 bases remained unmatched. This CDR3 spans 12 amino acids. Germline V gene lookup returns CDR1 SQVTM and CDR2 ANQGSEA. As DNA, the CDR3 is TGCAGCGTCCGGACAGGGGATAGGCCCCAGCATTTT. Translated: CSVRTGDRPQHF.

The V and J genes are TRBV7-2 and TRBJ2-5; 7 bases match TRBD1. There are 15 residues in the CDR3. Germline V gene data show CDR1 as SGHTA and CDR2 as FQGNSA. Trimming took 0 bases from V and 3 from J; bases not matched to a gene: 4. The CDR3 protein is CASSLAGQHEETQYF. The DNA of the CDR3 is TGTGCCAGCAGCTTAGCGGGACAGCACGAAGAGACCCAGTACTTC.

There are a few counts of this clone. The J gene is TRBJ2-5, the V gene TRBV9; no clear D gene. Trimming took off 4 bases at V and 5 bases at J, with 18 bases between the two ends. The CDR3 covers 15 residues. Per germline, CDR1 SGDLS and CDR2 YYNGEE. The CDR3 region has the DNA TGTGCCAGCAGCCCTCGGAGAGCGTCATCGGAGACCCAGTACTTC. Its protein product is CASSPRRASSETQYF.

For the CDR3, the DNA is TGTGCCAGCAGCTTGGTGTTTTCAGGGCCGGCTTACGAGCAGTACTTC. This encodes CASSLVFSGPAYEQYF. This chain connects TRBV5-4 to TRBJ2-7, with D possibly being TRBD1 (5 bases). Germline V gene data show CDR1 as SGHNT and CDR2 as YYREEE (reference sequence). Deletions cut 0 bases from V and 4 bases from J, with 17 bases between. This CDR3 has 16 residues.

This clone turned up a few times. The chain couples TRBV30 to TRBJ1-4, with TRBD1 matching 9 bases. CDR1 GTSNPN and CDR2 SVGIG come from the germline V gene (reference sequence). The CDR3 runs 14 residues. V was pared by 5 bases and J by 8 bases, with 9 bases of the junction left unmatched. The CDR3 sequence: CAWGSGTGNEKLFF. The CDR3 DNA is TGTGCCTGGGGGAGTGGGACAGGGAACGAAAAACTGTTTTTT.

The genes are TRBV2 and TRBJ2-5; possibly TRBD2 for D (7 bases). Germline lookup yields CDR1 SNHLY and CDR2 FYNNEI. Trimming cost V 7 bases and J 4 bases, with 10 bases left between them. The CDR3 runs to 12 residues. For the CDR3, the DNA is TGTGCCAGCAAGAGGGGGGGAGAGACCCAGTACTTC. Translating gives CASKRGGETQYF.

The gene calls are TRBV2 and TRBJ2-7; D is perhaps TRBD2 (6 bases). The V end was cut by 5 bases, the J end by 7 bases, with 21 bases between. The CDR3 extends over 15 amino acids. The germline CDR1 and CDR2 sequences are SNHLY and FYNNEI. In DNA, the CDR3 is TGTGCCAGCAGTTTCAGATATCAGGGACTGGGGGAGCAGTACTTC. Protein: CASSFRYQGLGEQYF.

The CDR3 region has the DNA TGTGCCAGCAGTTTTGGGGACAGGGTGAATGAGCAGTTCTTC. Translation: CASSFGDRVNEQFF. The chain recombines TRBV28 with TRBJ2-1; 9 positions agree with TRBD1. V dropped 3 bases and J dropped 7; count of bases not matched to a gene: 4. The CDR3 extends over 14 amino acids. Looked up from germline, CDR1 is MDHEN and CDR2 is SYDVKM.

This chain joins TRBV11-1 and TRBJ2-5; D not certain. Deletions cut 1 base from V and 6 bases from J, with 9 bases between. This CDR3 contains 13 residues. Per germline, CDR1 SGHAT and CDR2 FQDESV (reference sequence). Written as DNA, the CDR3 is TGTGCCAGCAGCTTAGGGGCTTGGAAGACCCAGTACTTC. Translating gives CASSLGAWKTQYF.

J is TRBJ1-1 and V is TRBV29-1; 7 bases match TRBD1. The germline gives CDR1 SQVTM, CDR2 ANQGSEA. CDR3 length: 13 residues. J lost 0 bases, V lost 7 bases, and 5 bases had no gene match. The CDR3 spells CSARQGMNTEAFF. The DNA for the CDR3 is TGCAGCGCTCGACAGGGTATGAACACTGAAGCTTTCTTT.